The 2 T cell receptor beta chains below were found in one sample sequenced in a study of spatial heterogeneity in lung cancer. TCRdb redid the calling of the 5' RACE reads with MiXCR, one entry per CDR3 protein. Seen here are approximately 92,000 distinct CDR3 sequences, more than 10% observed once, and the top ten hold about 41%. Specified time point: sample taken at primary tumor resection. The material was PBMCs, obtained at surgery. The receptors were sampled from a male donor with early-stage non-small cell lung cancer.

This chain joins TRBV12-3 or TRBV12-4 and TRBJ1-6; TRBD1 agrees at 10 bases. The CDR3 extends over 15 amino acids. V lost 6 bases to trimming and J lost 7 bases; unmatched junction nucleotides: 6. CDR3 sequence (DNA): TGTGCCAGCAGCCAGGACAGGGGGGGAAATTCACCCCTCCACTTT. It encodes CASSQDRGGNSPLHF.

V usage is TRBV2 and J usage is TRBJ1-1; D is perhaps TRBD1 (5 bases). Trimming pared 4 bases from V and 4 bases from J, leaving 13 bases between. The V gene's germline CDR1 is SNHLY and CDR2 FYNNEI. The CDR3 spans 14 residues. For the CDR3, the DNA is TGTGCCAGCAGTGCGACCACGAGGGGCACTGAAGCTTTCTTT. Residues: CASSATTRGTEAFF.